This TCR beta chain was found in a study of blood T cell repertoires in COVID-19. V gave up 3 bases and J gave up 4 bases, with 17 bases separating them. This CDR3 is 15 amino acids long. Germline CDR1 DFQATT, CDR2 SNEGSKA (reference sequence). Profiling relied on immunoSEQ multiplex PCR, and the TCRdb table lists in-frame clones only, not all of them. In the table there are about 140,000 clones, 82% of which are singletons. Sequencing was performed on peripheral blood. This chain joins TRBV20-1 and TRBJ2-3; D is perhaps TRBD2 (6 bases). The clonotype originates from a woman aged 80 or older with acute or convalescent COVID-19. The DNA of the CDR3 is TGCAGTGCTAGTCTGGTGGGGGGATCCGCAGATACGCAGTATTTT. This translates into CSASLVGGSADTQYF.